This T cell receptor (beta chain) was documented in a study of blood T cell repertoires in COVID-19. Study information: Sources were T cells, B-cell-depleted T cells, or PBMCs; the material itself was cDNA or gDNA.

Methods used by the authors: Estimation of nucleated cell counts was performed using reference gene primer amplification. Data came from immunoSEQ multiplex PCR; TCRdb stores just in-frame clones and leaves some out. V, J and clone size are those of that table, while D and trimming were read from the DNA. The sample holds approximately 190,000 clones, more than 85% seen once. V dropped 2 bases and J dropped 8 bases, with 16 bases sitting between them. The CDR3 extends over 15 amino acids. Germline CDR1 is GTSNPN and CDR2 is SVGIG (reference sequence). Sequencing was carried out using peripheral blood. The chain joins TRBV30 to TRBJ1-6; D call uncertain. This receptor was taken from a man aged 65-85 years with active or convalescent COVID-19. In DNA form, the CDR3 reads TGTGCCTGGAGTCCTCTGGACGGGAACGATTCACCCCTCCACTTT. It specifies CAWSPLDGNDSPLHF.